This T cell receptor beta chain was found in a study of blood T cell repertoires in COVID-19. Germline CDR1 reads MNHEY; CDR2 reads SMNVEV (reference sequence). The CDR3 is made up of 16 amino acids. With V trimmed by 0 bases and J by 3 bases, 4 bases remained unmatched. Libraries were prepared by immunoSEQ multiplex PCR; TCRdb keeps only in-frame clonotypes and omits some of them. The sample has about 370,000 clones, roughly nine tenths seen once; the top ten hold 1%. Sequenced input: PBMCs or T cells enriched from blood (not recorded which). The TCR originated in a man aged 18-30 years who had recovered from COVID-19. This chain connects TRBV27 to TRBJ2-1, with 8 bases matching TRBD2. The CDR3 spells CASSLSTSGGYNEQFF. The CDR3 nucleotides read TGTGCCAGCAGTTTATCTACCAGCGGGGGCTACAATGAGCAGTTCTTC.